The 28 T cell receptor beta chains reported below all come from one sample, sequenced in a study of T cells in Graves' hyperthyroidism and ophthalmopathy. RNA transcripts were the template for amplifying TCR beta CDR3 regions. The TCR CDR3 first-round RT-PCR relied on the HTBI primer set. TCRdb reanalysed the multiplex PCR reads using MiXCR and keeps one entry per CDR3 protein. The table has 450,000 to 650,000 distinct CDR3 sequences, less than 25% seen once. The sequenced sample was blood. The receptors stem from a man younger than 35 with Graves' hyperthyroidism.

This sequence joins TRBV6-1 and TRBJ1-2; D gene unclear. The CDR3 is 11 residues long. The germline gives CDR1 MNHNS, CDR2 SASEGT. The V gene lost 7 bases and the J gene lost 5 bases, with 8 bases spanning the gap. The CDR3 DNA is TGTGCCAGCACTGGCGGGTATGGCTACACCTTC. It is translated as CASTGGYGYTF.

This clonotype was counted ten times or more. This chain joins TRBV20-1 and TRBJ2-5; the D is unclear. The CDR3 has 13 residues. V gave up 3 bases and J gave up 1 base, with 9 bases separating them. CDR1 and CDR2 (germline): DFQATT, SNEGSKA (reference sequence). The CDR3 DNA reads as TGCAGTGCTAGTAAACCGTTCCAAGAGACCCAGTACTTC. This translates into CSASKPFQETQYF.

The V call is TRBV6-1, the J call TRBJ2-7; D gene unclear. Germline values: CDR1 MNHNS, CDR2 SASEGT. The CDR3 is made up of 14 amino acids. V lost 5 bases and J 0 bases, leaving 11 bases between the germline ends. The CDR3, as DNA: TGTGCCAGCAGTCCTGAGAGGAGCTCCTACGAGCAGTACTTC. Its protein is CASSPERSSYEQYF.

The chain recombines TRBV24-1 with TRBJ2-7; possible D gene TRBD1, 5 bases. V was cut by 9 bases and J by 3 bases, with 11 bases left in between. This CDR3 region has 12 residues. Germline CDR1 reads KGHDR; CDR2 reads SFDVKD. CDR3 nucleotide sequence: TGTGCCACCGGTAGTGACAGCTACGAGCAGTACTTC. Translating gives CATGSDSYEQYF.

This clonotype appeared many times. The chain combines TRBV10-3 with TRBJ1-2, with 7 positions matching TRBD1. J was trimmed by 6 bases and V by 3 bases; bases with no gene match: 4. The length of the CDR3 is 13 residues. Germline CDR1 ENHRY, CDR2 SYGVKD. This CDR3 reads CAISDRGPNGYTF. In DNA form, the CDR3 reads TGTGCCATCAGTGATAGGGGGCCAAATGGCTACACCTTC.

In its sample, this clonotype was seen a few times. The V gene is TRBV19, the J gene TRBJ2-2; D remains ambiguous. V was trimmed by 1 base and J by 0 bases, leaving 3 bases between them. This CDR3 has 14 amino acids. Germline assignment: CDR1 LNHDA and CDR2 SQIVND (reference sequence). In nucleotides, the CDR3 is TGTGCCAGTAGTATAGGGGCGAACACCGGGGAGCTGTTTTTT. Encoded protein: CASSIGANTGELFF. Full variable domain (outside the CDR3, taken from reference TRBV19 and TRBJ2-2): DGGITQSPKYLFRKEGQNVTLSCEQNLNHDAMYWYRQDPGQGLRLIYYSQIVNDFQKGDIAEGYSVSREKKESFPLTVTSAQKNPTAFYLCASSIGANTGELFFGEGSRLTVL.

This clonotype came up many times. The V gene is TRBV19, the J gene TRBJ1-2; D not resolved. In germline, CDR1 is LNHDA, CDR2 SQIVND (reference sequence). CDR3 length equals 11 residues. V was cut by 5 bases and J by 8 bases, with 9 bases left in between. In nucleotides, the CDR3 is TGTGCCAGTAGTCCCGGGTGGGGCTACACCTTC. Translating it yields CASSPGWGYTF.

Ten or more counts support this clonotype. This chain connects TRBV7-9 to TRBJ2-7; perhaps TRBD1 as D (5 bases). V was clipped by 5 bases and J by 4 bases, with 12 bases between them. The CDR3 covers 13 residues. Germline V gene sequence: CDR1 SEHNR, CDR2 FQNEAQ (reference sequence). CDR3 loop: CASSPRRGYEQYF. CDR3 coding DNA: TGTGCCAGCAGCCCGAGAAGGGGTTACGAGCAGTACTTC.

This clonotype appeared a few times. This rearrangement joins TRBV12-3 or TRBV12-4 to TRBJ2-2; TRBD1 aligns across 8 bases. The V and J ends lost 2 bases and 2 bases, in that order; junction bases with no gene match: 10. This CDR3 is built from 18 residues. Written as DNA, the CDR3 is TGTGCCAGCAGTTTAAGGCAGGGGGCGTCTAGCAACACCGGGGAGCTGTTTTTT. Protein product: CASSLRQGASSNTGELFF.

This clonotype has ten or more counts. This chain uses TRBV12-3 or TRBV12-4 with TRBJ1-6; D is ambiguous. The V end lost 6 bases, the J end lost 6 bases, and 18 bases lay between the germline ends. This CDR3 is built from 16 residues. CDR3 DNA: TGTGCCAGCAGCTCTACACCGGAGGTGGGTAATTCACCCCTCCACTTT. It is translated as CASSSTPEVGNSPLHF.

This clonotype was seen repeatedly, ten times or more. V is TRBV19 and J is TRBJ2-2; TRBD2 aligns across 7 bases. V lost 7 bases to trimming and J lost 1 base; unmatched junction nucleotides: 9. Germline V CDR1 and CDR2: LNHDA, SQIVND (reference sequence). The CDR3 is 16 residues long. The CDR3 spells CASTARWGGNTGELFF. CDR3 coding DNA: TGTGCCAGTACCGCTCGATGGGGGGGGAACACCGGGGAGCTGTTTTTT.

The sample holds many counts of this clonotype. The chain recombines TRBV12-3 or TRBV12-4 with TRBJ2-5; 14 nucleotides align to TRBD2. V was clipped by 3 bases and J by 1 base; unmatched bases: 10. The CDR3 spans 19 residues. The CDR3 DNA follows: TGTGCCAGCAGTTTGGCTGGACTAGCGGGGGGTCCCCCCCAAGAGACCCAGTACTTC. Translated: CASSLAGLAGGPPQETQYF.

This clonotype was seen repeatedly, ten times or more. The CDR3 nucleotides read TGTGCCAGCAGTTCTACAGGGGCCCATCAAGAGACCCAGTACTTC. Translating gives CASSSTGAHQETQYF. The chain employs TRBV12-3 or TRBV12-4 and TRBJ2-5; TRBD1 matches 7 bases. Trimming took 4 bases from V and 2 from J; bases not matched to a gene: 7. This CDR3 has 15 residues.

The sample holds one count of this clonotype. The V gene is TRBV5-1, the J gene TRBJ2-7; D unclear. Trimming stripped 0 bases from V and 0 bases from J, with 10 bases between. This CDR3 has 15 amino acids. Per the germline V gene, CDR1 is SGHRS and CDR2 is YFSETQ. CDR3 sequence (DNA): TGCGCCAGCAGCTTGGATAGCTCGCACTCCTACGAGCAGTACTTC. Amino acid sequence: CASSLDSSHSYEQYF. Complete variable domain (other parts from reference TRBV5-1 and TRBJ2-7): KAGVTQTPRYLIKTRGQQVTLSCSPISGHRSVSWYQQTPGQGLQFLFEYFSETQRNKGNFPGRFSGRQFSNSRSEMNVSTLELGDSALYLCASSLDSSHSYEQYFGPGTRLTVT.

This clonotype was counted many times. The chain employs TRBV6-2 or TRBV6-3 and TRBJ2-7; perhaps TRBD2 as D (6 bases). Germline values: CDR1 MNHEY, CDR2 SVGEGT. This CDR3 contains 16 residues. Trimming removed 4 bases from V and 7 bases from J, with 23 bases in between. The CDR3 DNA reads TGTGCCAGCAGTTTCACTACACCCGGGACTCCCGGGGAGCAGTACTTC. As protein: CASSFTTPGTPGEQYF.

There are many counts of this clonotype. The chain has TRBV28 and TRBJ1-1; D perhaps matches TRBD1 (5 bases). CDR3 size: 15 residues. Germline V gives CDR1 MDHEN, CDR2 SYDVKM. V gave up 3 bases and J gave up 5 bases, with 16 bases separating them. CDR3 amino acids: CASSFGPIWGTEAFF. In DNA form, the CDR3 reads TGTGCCAGCAGTTTTGGACCCATCTGGGGGACTGAAGCTTTCTTT.

Ten or more counts support this clonotype. The chain recombines TRBV12-3 or TRBV12-4 with TRBJ1-2; D unresolved. The V and J ends lost 6 bases and 5 bases respectively, with 13 bases between them. The CDR3 loop spans 13 amino acids. Written as DNA, the CDR3 is TGTGCCAGCAGGCCCACGGGCAGTTATGGCTACACCTTC. Residues: CASRPTGSYGYTF.

Many counts were recorded for this clonotype. The chain couples TRBV7-9 to TRBJ2-7; TRBD2 matches at 7 bases. V was clipped by 2 bases and J by 3 bases; unmatched bases: 7. The CDR3 is 15 amino acids. The germline CDR1 and CDR2 sequences are SEHNR and FQNEAQ (reference sequence). The CDR3, as DNA: TGTGCCAGCAGCTTAACGTCTAGCGGCGACTACGAGCAGTACTTC. Protein product: CASSLTSSGDYEQYF.

This clonotype has a handful of counts. This rearrangement joins TRBV6-1 to TRBJ2-7; D may be TRBD2 (5 bases). The CDR3 is 14 amino acids. Trimming left V 1 base short and J 3 bases short, with 10 bases between. From germline, CDR1 is MNHNS and CDR2 SASEGT. CDR3 amino acids: CASSEGLAVYEQYF. CDR3 nucleotide sequence: TGTGCCAGCAGTGAAGGGCTAGCAGTCTACGAGCAGTACTTC.

This clonotype has a count of ten or more. The V call is TRBV6-2 or TRBV6-3, the J call TRBJ1-5; D is unclear. V lost 0 bases, J lost 9 bases, and 9 bases lay in between. The CDR3 consists of 13 residues. Germline loops: CDR1 MNHEY, CDR2 SVGEGT. The chain's CDR3 is CASSYSTLLPQHF. In nucleotides, the CDR3 is TGTGCCAGCAGTTACTCCACGTTGCTGCCCCAGCATTTT.

This clonotype was found many times. V usage is TRBV15 and J usage is TRBJ2-7, with no clear D. Per the germline V gene, CDR1 is LNHNV and CDR2 is YYDKDF (reference sequence). The CDR3 contains 13 residues. V shed 5 bases and J shed 6 bases, with 14 bases lying between them. The CDR3 DNA sequence: TGTGCCACCAGCCTGGCCCCCCCCTCCGAGCAGTACTTC. Its protein product is CATSLAPPSEQYF. The entire variable domain, with the rest obtained from reference TRBV15 and TRBJ2-7, is as follows: DAMVIQNPRYQVTQFGKPVTLSCSQTLNHNVMYWYQQKSSQAPKLLFHYYDKDFNNEADTPDNFQSRRPNTSFCFLDIRSPGLGDTAMYLCATSLAPPSEQYFGPGTRLTVT.

This clonotype was seen repeatedly, ten times or more. This rearrangement joins TRBV28 to TRBJ1-2, with a weak D call TRBD1 (6 bases). Germline V lookup: CDR1 MDHEN, CDR2 SYDVKM. This CDR3 is 14 amino acids long. The V gene lost 4 bases and the J gene lost 4 bases, with 13 bases spanning the gap. The CDR3 region is CASSSPGGSYGYTF. CDR3 in DNA: TGTGCCAGCAGTTCCCCGGGGGGCTCCTATGGCTACACCTTC.

This clonotype was detected many times. This sequence joins TRBV28 and TRBJ1-5; no clear D gene. Germline V gives CDR1 MDHEN, CDR2 SYDVKM. The CDR3 sequence is 13 residues long. Deletions cut 6 bases from V and 7 bases from J, with 13 bases between. In DNA, the CDR3 is TGTGCCAGCAGGAGCGGGGTGTACCAGCCCCAGCATTTT. Its translation: CASRSGVYQPQHF.

This clonotype has a count of ten or more. This chain uses TRBV2 with TRBJ2-7, with 8 bases matching TRBD2. V lost 9 bases and J lost 2; bases outside the gene matches: 12. Per the germline V gene, CDR1 is SNHLY and CDR2 is FYNNEI. The CDR3 is made up of 15 amino acids. In nucleotides, the CDR3 is TGTGCCAGTACCCCTGGGGCGGGGGGAACCTACGAGCAGTACTTC. Protein product: CASTPGAGGTYEQYF.

This clonotype was counted ten times or more. The genes are TRBV6-2 or TRBV6-3 and TRBJ2-7, with 9 nucleotides matching TRBD1. Trimming took 0 bases from V and 4 from J; bases not matched to a gene: 4. The CDR3 spans 15 residues. Looked up from germline, CDR1 is MNHEY and CDR2 is SVGEGT. CDR3 nucleotide sequence: TGTGCCAGCAGTTACTCGAACAGGGGGCAGTACGAGCAGTACTTC. This sequence encodes CASSYSNRGQYEQYF.

This clonotype was observed many times. The V and J genes are TRBV20-1 and TRBJ2-7, with D tentatively TRBD1 (5 bases). This CDR3 comprises 12 residues. Trimming removed 3 bases from V and 0 bases from J, with 6 bases in between. Germline V CDR1 and CDR2: DFQATT, SNEGSKA (reference sequence). CDR3 amino acids: CSARDTSYEQYF. CDR3 bases: TGCAGTGCTAGGGACACCTCCTACGAGCAGTACTTC.

Many counts were recorded for this clonotype. The chain carries TRBV10-3 and TRBJ1-1; tentatively, D is TRBD1 (6 bases). V lost 7 bases, J lost 0 bases, and 15 bases lay in between. Germline V gene lookup returns CDR1 ENHRY and CDR2 SYGVKD. This CDR3 has 15 amino acids. This CDR3 reads CAITKGGAMNTEAFF. The CDR3 DNA is TGTGCCATCACTAAGGGGGGAGCTATGAACACTGAAGCTTTCTTT.

This clonotype was detected ten times or more. J is TRBJ1-1 and V is TRBV30; no reliable D call. V was pared by 1 base and J by 4 bases, with 7 bases between. Germline-derived CDR1 and CDR2 are GTSNPN and SVGIG (reference sequence). The CDR3 has 12 residues. The CDR3 sequence is CAWSAKGTEAFF. The DNA of the CDR3 is TGTGCCTGGAGTGCAAAAGGCACTGAAGCTTTCTTT.